The 13 T cell receptor beta chains in this list originate from one sample, sequenced in a study of blood T cell repertoires in COVID-19. Clones were sequenced by immunoSEQ multiplex PCR, and TCRdb holds only the in-frame ones, with some missing. The data show about 21,000 clones, with around three quarters seen just once and around 13% held by the top ten. The sequenced sample was peripheral blood. Every receptor here comes from a man aged 55 to 70 with active COVID-19.

This clone has a single count. This chain joins TRBV7-8 and TRBJ1-4; D may be TRBD1 (5 bases). The CDR3 runs 15 residues. The V and J ends lost 1 base and 2 bases respectively, with 8 bases between them. Germline values: CDR1 SGHVS, CDR2 FQNEAQ. CDR3 amino acids: CASSLGAGTNEKLFF. In DNA form, the CDR3 reads TGTGCCAGCAGCTTAGGGGCAGGGACTAATGAAAAACTGTTTTTT. The variable domain in full, with the rest retrieved from reference TRBV7-8 and TRBJ1-4, is GAGVSQSPRYKVAKRGQDVALRCDPISGHVSLFWYQQALGQGPEFLTYFQNEAQLDKSGLPSDRFFAERPEGSVSTLKIQRTQQEDSAVYLCASSLGAGTNEKLFFGSGTQLSVL.

The chain carries TRBV18 and TRBJ2-3; D may be TRBD1 (6 bases). This CDR3 has 13 amino acids. Germline V gene data show CDR1 as KGHSH and CDR2 as LQKENI. V lost 6 bases, J lost 4 bases, and 11 bases lay in between. CDR3 DNA sequence: TGTGCCAGCTCCCCAACAGGGTCAGATACGCAGTATTTT. It is translated as CASSPTGSDTQYF.

The J gene is TRBJ2-1, the V gene TRBV6-5; the match to TRBD1 covers 8 bases. V gave up 0 bases and J gave up 8 bases; unmatched junction bases: 6. Germline V gene lookup returns CDR1 MNHEY and CDR2 SVGAGI. This CDR3 is 15 amino acids long. The CDR3 DNA sequence: TGTGCCAGCAGTTACTCGGCAGGGGGCGTCGATGAGCAGTTCTTC. It encodes CASSYSAGGVDEQFF.

V is TRBV5-1 and J is TRBJ1-2; 10 nucleotides align to TRBD1. This CDR3 spans 13 amino acids. After removal of 4 bases from V and 7 bases from J, the junction contained 4 bases not matched to a gene. From germline, CDR1 is SGHRS and CDR2 YFSETQ. The chain's CDR3 is CASSGDRGSGYTF. The CDR3 DNA sequence: TGCGCCAGCAGCGGGGACAGGGGTAGTGGCTACACCTTC.

This chain connects TRBV14 to TRBJ2-1, with 7 bases identical to TRBD1. The germline CDR1 and CDR2 sequences are SGHDN and FVKESK. V lost 4 bases, J lost 8 bases, and 11 bases stayed unmatched. There are 15 residues in the CDR3. The CDR3 DNA is TGTGCCAGCAGCCGAACAGGGGCGGTGGTCTATGAGCAGTTCTTC. This encodes CASSRTGAVVYEQFF.

The rearrangement links TRBV9 to TRBJ2-7, with 11 positions matching TRBD2. Germline V gives CDR1 SGDLS, CDR2 YYNGEE. V dropped 3 bases and J dropped 5; count of bases not matched to a gene: 7. The CDR3 covers 15 residues. DNA of the CDR3: TGTGCCAGCAGCGGAACCGGGACTAGCGGCCACGAGCAGTACTTC. Its translation is CASSGTGTSGHEQYF.

Here the CDR3 reads CASSPQGVSGLAGEQYF. DNA for the CDR3: TGTGCCAGCAGCCCACAAGGTGTATCGGGACTAGCAGGCGAGCAGTACTTC. V usage is TRBV4-2 and J usage is TRBJ2-7; 9 positions match TRBD2. The CDR3 is 17 amino acids. J gave up 6 bases and V 4 bases, and 16 bases lay outside the gene matches. Germline CDR1 and CDR2: LGHNA and YNFKEQ.

The chain uses TRBV11-1 and TRBJ1-1; D unresolved. The germline gives CDR1 SGHAT, CDR2 FQDESV (reference sequence). The V end lost 5 bases, the J end lost 6 bases, and 13 bases lay between the germline ends. CDR3 length: 13 amino acids. CDR3 in DNA: TGTGCCAGCAGCACAAGCGGTTACGCTGAAGCTTTCTTT. Its protein product is CASSTSGYAEAFF.

This rearrangement joins TRBV5-4 to TRBJ2-7; TRBD1 aligns across 7 bases. V was clipped by 4 bases and J by 0 bases; unmatched bases: 7. CDR1 and CDR2 (germline): SGHNT, YYREEE (reference sequence). This CDR3 contains 15 residues. The CDR3: CASSPGGSISYEQYF. The CDR3 DNA reads as TGTGCCAGCAGCCCAGGGGGTTCGATCTCCTACGAGCAGTACTTC.

In nucleotides, the CDR3 is TGCGCCAGCAGCCAAGAAGGTAACGCAGCGAGCTCTGGAAACACCATATATTTT. As protein: CASSQEGNAASSGNTIYF. The V and J genes are TRBV4-1 and TRBJ1-3; D gene uncertain. The CDR3 sequence is 18 residues long. Trimming left V 0 bases short and J 0 bases short, with 15 bases between. In germline, CDR1 is MGHRA, CDR2 YSYEKL.

This chain uses TRBV20-1 with TRBJ1-5, with D perhaps TRBD1 (5 bases). CDR1 is DFQATT and CDR2 is SNEGSKA in the germline V gene (reference sequence). Trimming stripped 3 bases from V and 1 base from J, with 22 bases between. The CDR3 consists of 18 residues. The CDR3 protein is CSASRGMMNERSNQPQHF. The DNA of the CDR3 is TGCAGTGCTAGTCGGGGGATGATGAATGAAAGGAGCAATCAGCCCCAGCATTTT.

The chain employs TRBV5-4 and TRBJ1-3, with a tentative D call TRBD1 (6 bases). Germline CDR1 is SGHNT and CDR2 is YYREEE (reference sequence). This CDR3 spans 14 amino acids. V lost 1 base, J lost 9 bases, and 14 bases lay in between. The CDR3 reads CASSLLQGGGTIYF. The CDR3 bases are TGTGCCAGCAGCTTGCTTCAGGGAGGGGGCACCATATATTTT.

The rearrangement uses TRBV7-3 and TRBJ2-3; 15 bases fit TRBD2. The V and J ends lost 5 bases and 5 bases, in that order; junction bases with no gene match: 8. In germline, CDR1 is SGHTA, CDR2 FQGTGA. The CDR3 extends over 17 amino acids. DNA for the CDR3: TGTGCCAGCAGCCGGGGACTAGCGGGAGGCTCTGTAGATACGCAGTATTTT. As protein: CASSRGLAGGSVDTQYF.